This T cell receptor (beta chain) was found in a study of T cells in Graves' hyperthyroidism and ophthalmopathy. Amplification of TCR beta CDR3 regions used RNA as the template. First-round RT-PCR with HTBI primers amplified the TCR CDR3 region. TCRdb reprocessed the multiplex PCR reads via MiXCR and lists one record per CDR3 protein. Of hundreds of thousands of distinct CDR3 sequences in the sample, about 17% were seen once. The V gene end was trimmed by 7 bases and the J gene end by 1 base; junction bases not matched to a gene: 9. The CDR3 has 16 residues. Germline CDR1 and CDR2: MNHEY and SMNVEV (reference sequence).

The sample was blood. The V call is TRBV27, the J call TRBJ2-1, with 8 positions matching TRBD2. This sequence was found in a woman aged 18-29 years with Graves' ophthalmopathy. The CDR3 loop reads CASIIEAGVSYNEQFF. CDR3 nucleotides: TGTGCCAGCATTATAGAAGCGGGAGTATCCTACAATGAGCAGTTCTTC.